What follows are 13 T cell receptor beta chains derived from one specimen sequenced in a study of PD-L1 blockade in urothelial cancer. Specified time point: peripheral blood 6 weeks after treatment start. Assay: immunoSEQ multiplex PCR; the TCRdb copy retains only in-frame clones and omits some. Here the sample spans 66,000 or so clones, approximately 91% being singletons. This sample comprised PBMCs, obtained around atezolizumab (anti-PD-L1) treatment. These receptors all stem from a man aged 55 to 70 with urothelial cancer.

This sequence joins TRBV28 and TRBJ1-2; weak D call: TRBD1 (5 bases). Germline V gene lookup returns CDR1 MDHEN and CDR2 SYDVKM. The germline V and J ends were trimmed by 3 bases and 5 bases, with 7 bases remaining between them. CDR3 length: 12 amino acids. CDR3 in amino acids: CASSLGGYGYTF. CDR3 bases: TGTGCCAGCAGTTTGGGGGGTTATGGCTACACCTTC.

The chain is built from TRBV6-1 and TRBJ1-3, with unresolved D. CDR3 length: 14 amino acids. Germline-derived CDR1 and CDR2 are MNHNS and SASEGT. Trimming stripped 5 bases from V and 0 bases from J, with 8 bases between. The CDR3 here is CASSRSGSGNTIYF. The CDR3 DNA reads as TGTGCCAGCAGTAGATCAGGCTCTGGAAACACCATATATTTT.

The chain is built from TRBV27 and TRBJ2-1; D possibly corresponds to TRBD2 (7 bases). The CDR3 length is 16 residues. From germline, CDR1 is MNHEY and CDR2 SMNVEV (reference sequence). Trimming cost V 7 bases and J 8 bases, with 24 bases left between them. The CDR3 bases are TGTGCCAGCACCTCAACGGGGGGCAGTCGTAGCGATGAGCAGTTCTTC. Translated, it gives CASTSTGGSRSDEQFF.

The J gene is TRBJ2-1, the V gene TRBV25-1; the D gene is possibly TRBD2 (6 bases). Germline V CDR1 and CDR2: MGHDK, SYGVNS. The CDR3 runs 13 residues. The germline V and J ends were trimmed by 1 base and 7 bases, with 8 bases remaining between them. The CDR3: CASSEWAGNEQFF. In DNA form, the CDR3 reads TGTGCCAGCAGTGAATGGGCGGGGAATGAGCAGTTCTTC.

CDR3: CASWRGDRGADTQYF. Written as DNA, the CDR3 is TGCGCCAGCTGGCGGGGGGACCGAGGGGCAGATACGCAGTATTTT. The chain links TRBV5-1 to TRBJ2-3; 8 bases line up with TRBD2. V lost 7 bases, J lost 4 bases, and 11 bases stayed unmatched. In germline, CDR1 is SGHRS, CDR2 YFSETQ. The CDR3 contains 15 residues.

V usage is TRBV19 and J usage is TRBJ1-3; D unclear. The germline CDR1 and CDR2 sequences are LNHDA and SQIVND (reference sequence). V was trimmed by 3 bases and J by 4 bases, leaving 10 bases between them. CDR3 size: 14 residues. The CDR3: CASSITVPGNTIYF. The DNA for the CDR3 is TGTGCCAGTAGTATCACAGTCCCCGGAAACACCATATATTTT. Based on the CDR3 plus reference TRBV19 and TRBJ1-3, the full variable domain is DGGITQSPKYLFRKEGQNVTLSCEQNLNHDAMYWYRQDPGQGLRLIYYSQIVNDFQKGDIAEGYSVSREKKESFPLTVTSAQKNPTAFYLCASSITVPGNTIYFGEGSWLTVV.

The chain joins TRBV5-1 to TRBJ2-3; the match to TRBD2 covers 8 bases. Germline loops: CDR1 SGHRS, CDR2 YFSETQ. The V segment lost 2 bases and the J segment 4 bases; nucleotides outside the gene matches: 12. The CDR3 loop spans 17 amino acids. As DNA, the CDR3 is TGCGCCAGCAGCTTAGCCCCGGCGCGGGGGGTCGCAGATACGCAGTATTTT. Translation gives CASSLAPARGVADTQYF.

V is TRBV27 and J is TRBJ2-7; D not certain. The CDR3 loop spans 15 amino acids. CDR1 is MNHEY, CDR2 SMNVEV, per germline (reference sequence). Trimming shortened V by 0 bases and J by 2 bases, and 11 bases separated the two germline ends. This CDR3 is CASSLSWALAYEQYF. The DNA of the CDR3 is TGTGCCAGCAGTTTATCGTGGGCGTTAGCCTACGAGCAGTACTTC.

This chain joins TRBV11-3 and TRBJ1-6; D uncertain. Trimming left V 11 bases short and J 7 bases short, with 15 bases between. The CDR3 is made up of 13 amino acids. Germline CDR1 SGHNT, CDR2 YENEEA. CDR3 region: CAGALTQNSPLHF. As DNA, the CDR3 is TGTGCCGGCGCCCTGACTCAGAATTCACCCCTCCACTTT.

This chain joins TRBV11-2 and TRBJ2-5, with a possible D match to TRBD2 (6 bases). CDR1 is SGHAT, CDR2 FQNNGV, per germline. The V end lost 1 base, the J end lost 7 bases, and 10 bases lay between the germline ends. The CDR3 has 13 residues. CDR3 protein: CASSLGLVGTQYF. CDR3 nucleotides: TGTGCCAGCAGCTTAGGACTAGTCGGGACCCAGTACTTC.

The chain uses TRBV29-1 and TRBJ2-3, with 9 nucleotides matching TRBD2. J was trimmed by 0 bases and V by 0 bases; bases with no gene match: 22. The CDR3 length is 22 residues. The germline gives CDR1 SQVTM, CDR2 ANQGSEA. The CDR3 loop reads CSVEDRVLAGKGLDGSTDTQYF. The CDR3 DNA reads TGCAGCGTTGAAGATCGAGTCCTAGCGGGAAAGGGATTGGACGGTAGCACAGATACGCAGTATTTT.

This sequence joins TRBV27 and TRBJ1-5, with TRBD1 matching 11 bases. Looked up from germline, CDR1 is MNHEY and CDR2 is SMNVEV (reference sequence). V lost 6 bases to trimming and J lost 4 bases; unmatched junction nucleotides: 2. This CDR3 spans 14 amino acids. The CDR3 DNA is TGTGCCAGCAGCCGGGACAGGGGGAATCAGCCCCAGCATTTT. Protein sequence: CASSRDRGNQPQHF.

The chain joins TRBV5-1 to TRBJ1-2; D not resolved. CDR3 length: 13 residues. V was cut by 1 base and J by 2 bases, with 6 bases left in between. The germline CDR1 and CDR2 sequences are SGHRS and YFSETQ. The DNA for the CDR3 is TGCGCCAGCAGCTTGACCACAAACTATGGCTACACCTTC. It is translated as CASSLTTNYGYTF. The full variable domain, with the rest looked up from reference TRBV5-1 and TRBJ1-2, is KAGVTQTPRYLIKTRGQQVTLSCSPISGHRSVSWYQQTPGQGLQFLFEYFSETQRNKGNFPGRFSGRQFSNSRSEMNVSTLELGDSALYLCASSLTTNYGYTFGSGTRLTVV.